In this sample, the clone carrying this T cell receptor beta chain turned up a few times. Its antigen is currently unknown. Germline V gene sequence: CDR1 SNHLY, CDR2 FYNNEI. V shed 1 base, J shed 6 bases, and the junction held 10 bases outside the gene matches. This CDR3 has 16 amino acids. This sample stems from a study of T cells after posttransplantation cyclophosphamide. Study results and limitations: Tissue-infiltrating T cells from skin or gut overlapped little with blood T cells. Donor-recipient repertoire similarity was low at 1-2 months, rising over year one. TRB clonality was highly associated with recipient CMV seropositivity and reactivation.

TCRdb keeps only in-frame clones here, not all; method: immunoSEQ multiplex PCR. The sample holds some 39,000 clones, and no clone turns up only once. This rearrangement joins TRBV2 to TRBJ2-3; 7 positions match TRBD1. The sequence came from a girl aged 10 to 17 in good health, CMV-negative, and a related stem cell transplant donor. The sequenced material came from PBMCs. This CDR3 reads CASSEDFATGTDTQYF. DNA of the CDR3: TGTGCCAGCAGTGAAGATTTTGCGACAGGGACCGATACGCAGTATTTT.